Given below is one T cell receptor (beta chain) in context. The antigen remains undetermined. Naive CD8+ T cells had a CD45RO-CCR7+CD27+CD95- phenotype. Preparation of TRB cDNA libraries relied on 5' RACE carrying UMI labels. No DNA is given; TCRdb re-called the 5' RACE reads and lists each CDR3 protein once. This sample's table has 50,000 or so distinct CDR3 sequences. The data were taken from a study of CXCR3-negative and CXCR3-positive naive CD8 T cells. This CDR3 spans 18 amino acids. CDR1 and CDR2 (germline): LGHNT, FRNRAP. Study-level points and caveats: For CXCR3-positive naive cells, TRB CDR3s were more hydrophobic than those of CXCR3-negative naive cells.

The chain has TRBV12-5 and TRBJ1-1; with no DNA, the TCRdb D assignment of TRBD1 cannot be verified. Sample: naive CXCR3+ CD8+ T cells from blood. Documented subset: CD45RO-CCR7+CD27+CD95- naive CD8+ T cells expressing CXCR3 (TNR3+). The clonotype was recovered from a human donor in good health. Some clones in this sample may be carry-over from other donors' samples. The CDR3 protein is CASGLVPSGQGWGTEAFF.